This TCR beta chain was recovered during a study of breast tumors, draining lymph nodes, adjacent tissues. Broader study findings: Data fit most tumor T cells coming from lymph node, expanding in tumor. Compared with lymph nodes, tumors were less diverse; compared with nontumor tissue, more.

This clonotype showed up many times. Its antigen is currently unknown. TCRdb called the multiplex PCR reads again in MiXCR, with one record for every CDR3 protein. This table has about 230,000 distinct CDR3 sequences, about 30% appearing once. The V and J ends lost 3 bases and 3 bases respectively, with 18 bases between them. CDR1 and CDR2 (germline): DFQATT, SNEGSKA (reference sequence). This CDR3 is built from 16 residues. Samples came from axillary lymph nodes draining the breast cancer. The sequencing input was axillary lymph node tissue. This clonotype was obtained from a female donor with breast cancer. Some clones in this sample may be carry-over from other donors' samples. The chain has TRBV20-1 and TRBJ2-1; weak D call: TRBD2 (5 bases). The DNA of the CDR3 is TGCAGTGCTAGCCACGGGTCGCCCAGCGGCTACAATGAGCAGTTCTTC. Translated: CSASHGSPSGYNEQFF.